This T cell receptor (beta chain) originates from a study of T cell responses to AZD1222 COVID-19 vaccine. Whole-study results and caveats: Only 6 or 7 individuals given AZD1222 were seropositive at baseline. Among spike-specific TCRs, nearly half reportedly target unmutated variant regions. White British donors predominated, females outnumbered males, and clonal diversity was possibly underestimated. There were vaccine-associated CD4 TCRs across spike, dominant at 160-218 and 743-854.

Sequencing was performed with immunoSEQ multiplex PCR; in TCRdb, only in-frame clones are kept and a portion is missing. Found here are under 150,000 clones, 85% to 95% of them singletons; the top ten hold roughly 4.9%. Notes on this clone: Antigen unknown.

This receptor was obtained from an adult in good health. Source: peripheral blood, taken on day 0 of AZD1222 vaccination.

CDR3 coding DNA: TGCAGCGTTGGAGGGGTGACCACAGATACGCAGTATTTT. Protein: CSVGGVTTDTQYF. The V and J genes are TRBV29-1 and TRBJ2-3; perhaps D is TRBD1 or TRBD2 (5 bases each). This CDR3 region has 13 residues. Germline lookup yields CDR1 SQVTM and CDR2 ANQGSEA. Trimming took 4 bases from V and 2 from J, leaving 10 bases between them.